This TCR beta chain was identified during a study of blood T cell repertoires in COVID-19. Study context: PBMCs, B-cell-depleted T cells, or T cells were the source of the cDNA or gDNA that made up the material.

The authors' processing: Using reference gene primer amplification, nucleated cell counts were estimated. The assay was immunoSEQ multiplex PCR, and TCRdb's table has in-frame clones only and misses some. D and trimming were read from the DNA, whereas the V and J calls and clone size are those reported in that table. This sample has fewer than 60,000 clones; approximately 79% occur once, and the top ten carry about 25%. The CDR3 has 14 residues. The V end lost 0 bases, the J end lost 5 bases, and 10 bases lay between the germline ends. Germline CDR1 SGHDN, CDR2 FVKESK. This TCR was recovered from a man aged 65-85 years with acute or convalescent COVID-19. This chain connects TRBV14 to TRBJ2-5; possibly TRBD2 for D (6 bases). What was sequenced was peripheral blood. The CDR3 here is CASSQDRGRETQYF. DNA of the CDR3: TGTGCCAGCAGCCAAGATAGAGGGAGGGAGACCCAGTACTTC.